This T cell receptor (beta chain) comes out of a study of blood T cells in healthy people across ages. The wider study: Template switching caught about one barcoded beta molecule for each two T cells.

The CDR3 has 19 residues. The trim removed 2 bases at V and 5 bases at J, leaving 18 bases unmatched. CDR1 MNHEY and CDR2 SVGAGI come from the germline V gene. Through a sample-barcoded 5' primer and a J-beta primer mix, a second PCR was run for about 6 to 11 cycles. Each cDNA was tagged by a template-switch adaptor containing 12 random nucleotides. TCRdb called the 5' RACE reads again in MiXCR, with one record for every CDR3 protein. This sample carries about 1.1 million distinct CDR3 sequences, less than 45% of them seen once, and the ten largest clones take roughly 14%. A note on this clonotype: Its antigen is currently unknown.

Study conclusions and caveats: The recorded TCR beta diversity per million T cells decreased in a roughly linear manner with age. Both naive CD4+ cell counts and diversity were greater in long-lived donors than in aged donors.

Source material: blood. J is TRBJ2-1 and V is TRBV6-5, with 7 nucleotides matching TRBD2. This clonotype was sampled from a young man in good health. The CDR3 region has the DNA TGTGCCAGCAGTTACGAGTTTCTGATAAAGCGGGGCCTAAACAATGAGCAGTTCTTC. Protein: CASSYEFLIKRGLNNEQFF.